Listed below are T cell receptor beta chains from one sample, sequenced in a study of radiotherapy plus CTLA-4 blockade in lung cancer. Clones were read by immunoSEQ multiplex PCR, and TCRdb kept only the in-frame ones, dropping some. The data show over 14,000 clones, 70% to 85% seen once. The sample was peripheral blood, taken from a patient treated with radiotherapy plus ipilimumab. These receptors originate from a human donor with non-small cell lung cancer whose response to radiotherapy plus ipilimumab could not be evaluated. Both conserved end residues are part of each CDR3. Fields, in order: D gene, clone size, J gene, V gene, CDR3 DNA, CDR3 protein. A D gene is named only where the DNA matches it firmly. Some rows mark clone size as missing; the rest say once, few, many or name a class of expanded clone.

d_call: TRBD1
clone_size: few
j_call: TRBJ1-4
v_call: TRBV28
cdr3_nt: TGTGCCAGCCACGGACAGGGGAATGAAAAACTGTTTTTT
cdr3_aa: CASHGQGNEKLFF

d_call: -
clone_size: -
j_call: TRBJ2-2
v_call: TRBV7-2
cdr3_nt: TGTGCCAGCAGCTTAGGCGCGGGGCGGGGCACCGGGGAGCTGTTTTTT
cdr3_aa: CASSLGAGRGTGELFF

d_call: TRBD1
clone_size: -
j_call: TRBJ1-2
v_call: TRBV6-1
cdr3_nt: TGTGCCAGCAGACCCGGACAGGGGAAATATGGCTACACCTTC
cdr3_aa: CASRPGQGKYGYTF

d_call: TRBD2
clone_size: -
j_call: TRBJ2-7
v_call: TRBV10-2
cdr3_nt: TGCGCCAGCAGTTTCCGACTAGCGGGGGGAGAGCAGTACTTC
cdr3_aa: CASSFRLAGGEQYF

d_call: -
clone_size: -
j_call: TRBJ2-4
v_call: TRBV2
cdr3_nt: TGTGCCAGCTTTGGCAGGGGTTCCGCTATTCAGTACTTC
cdr3_aa: CASFGRGSAIQYF

d_call: -
clone_size: -
j_call: TRBJ1-6
v_call: TRBV14
cdr3_nt: TGTGCCAGCAGCCAAGATCAGAGGTATTCACCCCTCCACTTT
cdr3_aa: CASSQDQRYSPLHF

d_call: TRBD2
clone_size: few
j_call: TRBJ2-1
v_call: TRBV6-4
cdr3_nt: TGTGCCAGCAGTGACTCGGGACTAGCGGCCCCGAGCTCCTACAATGAGCAGTTCTTC
cdr3_aa: CASSDSGLAAPSSYNEQFF

d_call: -
clone_size: -
j_call: TRBJ2-1
v_call: TRBV4-2
cdr3_nt: TGTGCCAGCAGCCAAGTCTGGGACATAGACAATGAGCAGTTCTTC
cdr3_aa: CASSQVWDIDNEQFF

d_call: -
clone_size: -
j_call: TRBJ2-7
v_call: TRBV27
cdr3_nt: TGTGCCAGCAGTTTCGGGGGGCCGTCCGAGCAGTACTTC
cdr3_aa: CASSFGGPSEQYF

d_call: -
clone_size: -
j_call: TRBJ2-4
v_call: TRBV5-5
cdr3_nt: TGTGCCAGCAGCTTGTACAGGGAAAACATTCAGTACTTC
cdr3_aa: CASSLYRENIQYF

d_call: -
clone_size: -
j_call: TRBJ2-3
v_call: TRBV11-2
cdr3_nt: TGTGCCAGCAGCTTATGGTTAGCCTTAACTAGCACAGATACGCAGTATTTT
cdr3_aa: CASSLWLALTSTDTQYF

d_call: TRBD1
clone_size: -
j_call: TRBJ2-2
v_call: TRBV10-3
cdr3_nt: TGTGCCATCAGTTCCGGGACAGGGGTTTCCGGGGAGCTGTTTTTT
cdr3_aa: CAISSGTGVSGELFF

d_call: TRBD1
clone_size: -
j_call: TRBJ2-7
v_call: TRBV29-1
cdr3_nt: TGCAGCGTTGCTCCGGACAGGGGGGACGAGCAGTACTTC
cdr3_aa: CSVAPDRGDEQYF

d_call: -
clone_size: -
j_call: TRBJ1-1
v_call: TRBV11-2
cdr3_nt: TGTGCCAGCAGCTTAGTCCCGGGCACTGAAGCTTTCTTT
cdr3_aa: CASSLVPGTEAFF

d_call: -
clone_size: -
j_call: TRBJ1-3
v_call: TRBV30
cdr3_nt: TGTGCCTGGAGTGGTACGACGACAGTCGGAAACACCATATATTTT
cdr3_aa: CAWSGTTTVGNTIYF

d_call: -
clone_size: -
j_call: TRBJ1-5
v_call: TRBV27
cdr3_nt: TGTGCCAGCAGTTTGGGGGGTTCCCAGCATTTT
cdr3_aa: CASSLGGSQHF

d_call: TRBD1
clone_size: -
j_call: TRBJ1-1
v_call: TRBV27
cdr3_nt: TGTGCCAGCAGTCAAGGACAGGGGTTGGGCACTGAAGCTTTCTTT
cdr3_aa: CASSQGQGLGTEAFF

d_call: -
clone_size: -
j_call: TRBJ1-4
v_call: TRBV6-5
cdr3_nt: TGTGCCAGCAGTTCCACAGCCTTTGCAACTAATGAAAAACTGTTTTTT
cdr3_aa: CASSSTAFATNEKLFF

d_call: -
clone_size: -
j_call: TRBJ1-1
v_call: TRBV7-2
cdr3_nt: TGTGCCAGCAGCTTAGTTTCCGGGGACACTGAAGCTTTCTTT
cdr3_aa: CASSLVSGDTEAFF

d_call: TRBD1
clone_size: -
j_call: TRBJ2-5
v_call: TRBV11-2
cdr3_nt: TGTGCCAGCAGCTCAACCCGACAGGGGGGCCTCCAAGAGACCCAGTACTTC
cdr3_aa: CASSSTRQGGLQETQYF

d_call: -
clone_size: -
j_call: TRBJ2-7
v_call: TRBV5-1
cdr3_nt: TGCGCCAGCAGCTTGGGTACCCCATCCTACGAGCAGTACTTC
cdr3_aa: CASSLGTPSYEQYF

d_call: TRBD1
clone_size: once
j_call: TRBJ2-2
v_call: TRBV19
cdr3_nt: TGTGCCAGTAGTAGAGGACAGGGGAATGCCGGGGAGCTGTTTTTT
cdr3_aa: CASSRGQGNAGELFF

d_call: TRBD1
clone_size: -
j_call: TRBJ2-1
v_call: TRBV18
cdr3_nt: TGTGCCAGCTCACCTTTCGGACAGGGCGATGAGCAGTTCTTC
cdr3_aa: CASSPFGQGDEQFF

d_call: -
clone_size: -
j_call: TRBJ1-2
v_call: TRBV30
cdr3_nt: TGTGCCTGGAGTGTAAGAGGAGTGACTTATGGCTACACCTTC
cdr3_aa: CAWSVRGVTYGYTF

d_call: TRBD2
clone_size: -
j_call: TRBJ2-1
v_call: TRBV9
cdr3_nt: TGTGCCAGCAGCGGGACTAGCGGACAGTCCTACAATGAGCAGTTCTTC
cdr3_aa: CASSGTSGQSYNEQFF

d_call: TRBD2
clone_size: -
j_call: TRBJ2-2
v_call: TRBV27
cdr3_nt: TGTGCCAGCAGCTCCCCTTCCGGGGGGATAAAGGCCGGGGAGCTGTTTTTT
cdr3_aa: CASSSPSGGIKAGELFF

d_call: TRBD1
clone_size: once
j_call: TRBJ1-6
v_call: TRBV5-1
cdr3_nt: TGCGCCAGCAGCTTCCGCGTACAGGGGGACGGTTCACCCCTCCACTTT
cdr3_aa: CASSFRVQGDGSPLHF

d_call: TRBD2
clone_size: -
j_call: TRBJ2-3
v_call: TRBV7-3
cdr3_nt: TGTGCCAGCAGCCCCTTCGTTCGACAGGCGGGGGGGGATACGCAGTATTTT
cdr3_aa: CASSPFVRQAGGDTQYF

d_call: TRBD1
clone_size: -
j_call: TRBJ1-1
v_call: TRBV28
cdr3_nt: TGTGCCAGCAGTCCCCGGACAGGGCGGGGTGGCACTGAAGCTTTCTTT
cdr3_aa: CASSPRTGRGGTEAFF

d_call: TRBD1
clone_size: -
j_call: TRBJ1-2
v_call: TRBV4-3
cdr3_nt: TGCGCCAGCAGCCAAGCTCTGACAGGGAGCGATGGCTACACCTTC
cdr3_aa: CASSQALTGSDGYTF

d_call: TRBD1
clone_size: -
j_call: TRBJ1-2
v_call: TRBV5-6
cdr3_nt: TGTGCCAGCAGCCCACAGGGGGCGGCTGGCTACACCTTC
cdr3_aa: CASSPQGAAGYTF

d_call: -
clone_size: few
j_call: TRBJ2-3
v_call: TRBV29-1
cdr3_nt: TGCAGCGTCAACCCAACGGGCACAGATACGCAGTATTTT
cdr3_aa: CSVNPTGTDTQYF

d_call: -
clone_size: -
j_call: TRBJ2-1
v_call: TRBV29-1
cdr3_nt: TGCAGCGTTGAAGCCCTCTACAATGAGCAGTTCTTC
cdr3_aa: CSVEALYNEQFF

d_call: TRBD2
clone_size: -
j_call: TRBJ2-5
v_call: TRBV19
cdr3_nt: TGTGCCACCTCCGGGGGGGGTGGGCAAGAGACCCAGTACTTC
cdr3_aa: CATSGGGGQETQYF

d_call: -
clone_size: -
j_call: TRBJ2-1
v_call: TRBV11-2
cdr3_nt: TGTGCCAGCAGCTCCAGGTCCCATGAGCAGTTCTTC
cdr3_aa: CASSSRSHEQFF